This TCR beta chain was captured in a study of T-cell memory formation after mild COVID-19. Study conclusions and caveats: Mainly CM and EM harbored the contracting CD4+ clones; mainly EMRA harbored the CD8+ ones. Later expanders leaned CD4+, whereas day 15 to 85 contracting clones were balanced CD4/CD8.

As for this clonotype: Its cognate antigen is unknown.

The authors produced TCR alpha and TCR beta cDNA libraries with sample barcodes and UMIs by 5'RACE using constant-segment primers. A single record per CDR3 protein comes from TCRdb applying MiXCR to the 5' RACE reads. The sample shows 450,000 to 650,000 distinct CDR3 sequences, about a fifth of them seen only once. Losses at the gene ends were 4 bases for V and 4 bases for J; bases not matched to a gene: 4. CDR1 and CDR2 from the germline V gene are GTSNPN and SVGIG (reference sequence). CDR3 length: 15 amino acids. The chain uses TRBV30 and TRBJ2-3; TRBD2 matches at 14 bases. The source is an adult woman who had mild COVID-19 (a few samples of this study predate the infection). Cell type and time point are not known. Material: PBMCs or a T cell subset sorted from them (not recorded which). As DNA, the CDR3 is TGTGCCTGGACTCCGACTAGCGGGAGGGCAGATACGCAGTATTTT. Amino acids: CAWTPTSGRADTQYF.